The clone carrying this T cell receptor beta chain was detected a few times. What it recognizes is unknown. From germline, CDR1 is SEHNR and CDR2 FQNEAQ (reference sequence). The CDR3 contains 16 residues. The V gene lost 4 bases and the J gene lost 0 bases, with 15 bases spanning the gap. The data were obtained in a study of T-cell reconstitution after alpha-beta-depleted transplantation in children. Overall study results and limits: Reports say that about two months after transplant, the alpha-beta T cells came out of several hundred graft clones that had expanded. A year post-transplant, T-cell counts and diversity derived mostly from newly produced T cells.

The TCRbeta library incorporated unique molecular identifiers. TCRdb redid the calling of the PCR reads with MiXCR, one entry per CDR3 protein. Among about 210,000 distinct CDR3 sequences listed, under 20% were seen once. This clonotype originated in a male patient aged 2 to 9 who had a stem cell transplant for acute lymphoblastic leukemia, so the T cells may come from the graft donor. Specimen: PBMCs, mostly from graft donor cells, collected 360 days after TCRalphabeta/CD19-depleted stem cell transplant. This chain uses TRBV7-9 with TRBJ1-2, with D possibly TRBD1 on 5 matching bases. In DNA, the CDR3 is TGTGCCAGCAGCTCATATTACAGGACCGCTAACTATGGCTACACCTTC. Amino acids: CASSSYYRTANYGYTF.